Below, 27 T cell receptor beta chains from the same sample are listed, as sequenced in a study of regulatory T cells in long-lasting Graves disease. Relying on iRepertoire HTBI primers and Arm-PCR of CDR3 regions, the team built TCR beta libraries. TCRdb re-called the multiplex PCR reads with MiXCR, one entry per CDR3 protein. The table includes about 360,000 distinct CDR3 sequences, roughly 15% detected once. Documented time point: newly diagnosed GD, antithyroid drugs for less than 3 months. The TCR library used RNA extracted from PBMCs. These same records also appear under a second study, on T cells in Graves' hyperthyroidism and ophthalmopathy.

The sample consisted of peripheral blood mononuclear cells (PBMCs), taken at new diagnosis, from a patient treated with antithyroid drugs. These receptor sequences come from a woman aged 18 to 35 with Graves disease.

This clonotype was detected many times. This chain uses TRBV2 with TRBJ2-7, with 8 positions matching TRBD2. The V gene's germline CDR1 is SNHLY and CDR2 FYNNEI. The CDR3 loop spans 13 amino acids. This CDR3 is CASGGPNSYEQYF. CDR3 nucleotide sequence: TGTGCGAGCGGGGGCCCTAATAGCTACGAGCAGTACTTC.

This clonotype was counted at least ten times. V gene TRBV4-1 combines with J gene TRBJ1-5, with D perhaps TRBD1 (5 bases). The germline V gene encodes CDR1 MGHRA and CDR2 YSYEKL. With 3 bases removed from V and 0 bases from J, the gap between germline ends came to 9 bases. This CDR3 contains 15 residues. This CDR3 reads CASSHQQASNQPQHF. For the CDR3, the DNA is TGCGCCAGCAGCCATCAACAGGCTAGCAATCAGCCCCAGCATTTT.

This clonotype was picked up many times. The chain combines TRBV27 with TRBJ1-5; 7 bases align to TRBD1. The CDR3 totals 14 residues. Looked up from germline, CDR1 is MNHEY and CDR2 is SMNVEV (reference sequence). With V trimmed by 6 bases and J by 2 bases, 4 bases remained unmatched. The CDR3 bases are TGTGCCAGCAGACTAGGACAGGGCAATCAGCCCCAGCATTTT. Translating it yields CASRLGQGNQPQHF.

This clonotype was seen ten or more times. The rearrangement uses TRBV12-3 or TRBV12-4 and TRBJ2-3; TRBD2 matches 8 bases. After removal of 3 bases from V and 5 bases from J, the junction contained 7 bases not matched to a gene. The CDR3 has 15 amino acids. CDR3 bases: TGTGCCAGCAGTTTCTTCCCAGCGGGAGTAGATACGCAGTATTTT. Translated, it gives CASSFFPAGVDTQYF.

As for this clonotype: A much larger clone differs by one base, so this may be a read error. The V and J genes are TRBV6-4 and TRBJ2-3, with 9 bases matching TRBD1. This CDR3 is built from 15 residues. CDR1 MRHNA and CDR2 SNTAGT come from the germline V gene. The CDR3 DNA is TGTGCCAGCAGACCGACAGGGGGATTCACAGATTCGCAGTATTTT. This translates into CASRPTGGFTDSQYF.

This clonotype was seen ten or more times. This chain uses TRBV30 with TRBJ2-1; possible D gene TRBD2, 6 bases. The CDR3 totals 14 residues. The ends were cut back, 3 bases at V and 9 bases at J, with 18 bases in the middle. CDR1 is GTSNPN and CDR2 is SVGIG in the germline V gene (reference sequence). CDR3 coding DNA: TGTGCCTGGAGCGAGCTTGGAGTTAGCGGTGAGCAGTTCTTC. Protein sequence: CAWSELGVSGEQFF. The entire variable domain, with the rest obtained from reference TRBV30 and TRBJ2-1, is as follows: SQTIHQWPATLVQPVGSPLSLECTVEGTSNPNLYWYRQAAGRGLQLLFYSVGIGQISSEVPQNLSASRPQDRQFILSSKKLLLSDSGFYLCAWSELGVSGEQFFGPGTRLTVL.

In this sample, this clonotype turned up a few times. The V call is TRBV9, the J call TRBJ1-2; D is uncertain. V dropped 0 bases and J dropped 5 bases, with 17 bases sitting between them. The CDR3 covers 16 residues. In germline, CDR1 is SGDLS, CDR2 YYNGEE. Here the CDR3 reads CASSVETPIRKYGYTF. The CDR3 DNA reads as TGTGCCAGCAGCGTAGAGACACCGATACGAAAGTATGGCTACACCTTC.

The chain uses TRBV5-4 and TRBJ2-4; no reliable D call. This CDR3 has 14 amino acids. V was pared by 2 bases and J by 5 bases, with 11 bases between. CDR1 is SGHNT and CDR2 is YYREEE in the germline V gene (reference sequence). The CDR3 DNA is TGTGCCAGCAGCTTTAAGGCCCTAGAAAACATTCAGTACTTC. Its protein product is CASSFKALENIQYF. The complete variable domain, with remaining parts taken from reference TRBV5-4 and TRBJ2-4, reads ETGVTQSPTHLIKTRGQQVTLRCSSQSGHNTVSWYQQALGQGPQFIFQYYREEENGRGNFPPRFSGLQFPNYSSELNVNALELDDSALYLCASSFKALENIQYFGAGTRLSVL.

This clonotype was found many times. The chain carries TRBV18 and TRBJ2-1; 8 nucleotides line up with TRBD2. Germline loops: CDR1 KGHSH, CDR2 LQKENI. The CDR3 runs to 16 residues. J was trimmed by 5 bases and V by 4 bases; bases with no gene match: 10. The CDR3 reads CASSLIASGSHNEQFF. CDR3 nucleotides: TGTGCCAGCTCACTAATCGCTAGCGGGTCCCACAATGAGCAGTTCTTC.

This clonotype appeared many times. This rearrangement joins TRBV11-3 to TRBJ2-1; no reliable D call. Trimming shortened V by 2 bases and J by 1 base, and 9 bases separated the two germline ends. Germline assignment: CDR1 SGHNT and CDR2 YENEEA. The CDR3 length is 15 residues. CDR3 sequence reads: CASSLYSPSYNEQFF. CDR3 bases: TGTGCCAGCAGCTTATACAGCCCATCCTACAATGAGCAGTTCTTC.

This clonotype appeared many times. The chain combines TRBV13 with TRBJ2-1; 7 bases align to TRBD1. With V trimmed by 0 bases and J by 8 bases, 4 bases remained unmatched. The CDR3 contains 14 residues. Germline V gives CDR1 PRHDT, CDR2 FYEKMQ (reference sequence). The CDR3: CASSLGTGYHEQFF. The CDR3 region has the DNA TGTGCCAGCAGCTTAGGGACAGGGTACCATGAGCAGTTCTTC.

The chain combines TRBV5-1 with TRBJ1-2; D is uncertain. Trimming stripped 0 bases from V and 7 bases from J, with 7 bases between. The CDR3 runs 12 residues. Germline V gene lookup returns CDR1 SGHRS and CDR2 YFSETQ. CDR3 residues: CASSLEGLGYTF. Written as DNA, the CDR3 is TGCGCCAGCAGCTTGGAAGGTCTTGGCTACACCTTC. The variable domain in full, with the rest retrieved from reference TRBV5-1 and TRBJ1-2, is KAGVTQTPRYLIKTRGQQVTLSCSPISGHRSVSWYQQTPGQGLQFLFEYFSETQRNKGNFPGRFSGRQFSNSRSEMNVSTLELGDSALYLCASSLEGLGYTFGSGTRLTVV.

On this clonotype itself: A single base separates this from a much larger clone, so it may be a read error. The J gene is TRBJ2-4, the V gene TRBV6-1; D not certain. The DNA end is more similar to TRBJ1-2, so the J call may be wrong. Germline V gene lookup returns CDR1 MNHNS and CDR2 SASEGT. This CDR3 has 14 amino acids. CDR3 residues: CASNSPEDLEGYTF. The CDR3 DNA reads as TGTGCCAGCAACAGCCCCGAGGACCTTGAGGGCTACACCTTC.

This chain joins TRBV10-3 and TRBJ1-2, with 8 positions matching TRBD1. This CDR3 has 14 residues. In germline, CDR1 is ENHRY, CDR2 SYGVKD. V shed 5 bases, J shed 4 bases, and the junction held 6 bases outside the gene matches. The CDR3 DNA reads as TGTGCCATCAGTACAGGGGGACATGGCTATGGCTACACCTTC. It yields the protein CAISTGGHGYGYTF.

The rearrangement links TRBV28 to TRBJ1-1; 11 nucleotides match TRBD1. The CDR3 contains 17 residues. Looked up from germline, CDR1 is MDHEN and CDR2 is SYDVKM. The J segment lost 6 bases and the V segment lost 2 bases, leaving 11 bases of the junction unmatched. The CDR3: CASSLIRGQGGVPEAFF. CDR3 DNA sequence: TGTGCCAGCAGTTTAATTAGGGGACAGGGGGGGGTCCCTGAAGCTTTCTTT.

A few counts support this clonotype. The chain couples TRBV19 to TRBJ2-1, with 8 positions matching TRBD1. Germline values: CDR1 LNHDA, CDR2 SQIVND (reference sequence). With 0 bases clipped from V and 2 bases from J, the junction kept 3 bases outside the gene matches. The CDR3 sequence is 16 residues long. CDR3 sequence: CASSIDRGRPYNEQFF. In nucleotides, the CDR3 is TGTGCCAGTAGTATAGACAGGGGGCGTCCCTACAATGAGCAGTTCTTC.

The chain links TRBV5-1 to TRBJ2-3, with a weak D call TRBD2 (5 bases). The germline V gene encodes CDR1 SGHRS and CDR2 YFSETQ. The CDR3 covers 14 residues. V was pared by 6 bases and J by 1 base, with 12 bases between. The CDR3 bases are TGCGCCAGCACATTGTGGGGAGGCACAGATACGCAGTATTTT. It specifies CASTLWGGTDTQYF.

Notes on this clonotype: This may stem from a read error, because a much larger clone lies one nucleotide away. This chain links TRBV11-2 with TRBJ1-1, with TRBD1 as a possible D gene (5 bases). The length of the CDR3 is 19 residues. CDR1 and CDR2 (germline): SGHAT, FQNNGV. CDR3 region: CASSYLWPGGSLANTKAFF. In nucleotides, the CDR3 is TGTGCCAGCAGTTACCTTTGGCCGGGGGGATCGTTGGCGAACACTAAAGCTTTCTTT. Supplemented by reference TRBV11-2 and TRBJ1-1, the full variable domain reads EAGVAQSPRYKIIEKRQSVAFWCNPISGHATLYWYQQILGQGPKLLIQFQNNGVVDDSQLPKDRFSAERLKGVDSTLKIQPAKLEDSAVYLCASSYLWPGGSLANTKAFFGQGTRLTVV.

This clonotype was found many times. For the CDR3, the DNA is TGTGCCAGCAGCCAAGGTGGGACAGGGGGGTATGGCTACACCTTC. This translates into CASSQGGTGGYGYTF. The rearrangement uses TRBV3-1 and TRBJ1-2, with 11 positions matching TRBD1. CDR1 is LGHDT and CDR2 is YNNKEL in the germline V gene (reference sequence). CDR3 length: 15 residues. With V trimmed by 1 base and J by 5 bases, 3 bases remained unmatched. Full variable domain (missing parts from reference TRBV3-1 and TRBJ1-2): DTAVSQTPKYLVTQMGNDKSIKCEQNLGHDTMYWYKQDSKKFLKIMFSYNNKELIINETVPNRFSPKSPDKAHLNLHINSLELGDSAVYFCASSQGGTGGYGYTFGSGTRLTVV.

This clonotype was detected many times. The rearrangement joins TRBV30 to TRBJ2-1; TRBD2 might be the D (5 bases). The germline CDR1 and CDR2 sequences are GTSNPN and SVGIG (reference sequence). This CDR3 has 13 residues. Trimming shortened V by 3 bases and J by 4 bases, and 10 bases separated the two germline ends. The CDR3 loop is CAWRKLVYNEQFF. Here the CDR3 DNA reads TGTGCCTGGAGGAAACTAGTTTACAATGAGCAGTTCTTC. Filled out from reference TRBV30 and TRBJ2-1, the complete variable domain reads SQTIHQWPATLVQPVGSPLSLECTVEGTSNPNLYWYRQAAGRGLQLLFYSVGIGQISSEVPQNLSASRPQDRQFILSSKKLLLSDSGFYLCAWRKLVYNEQFFGPGTRLTVL.

This clonotype was seen repeatedly, ten times or more. The chain carries TRBV11-2 and TRBJ2-5, with D tentatively TRBD1 (7 bases). V lost 5 bases, J lost 4 bases, and 17 bases lay in between. This CDR3 has 15 residues. The germline gives CDR1 SGHAT, CDR2 FQNNGV. CDR3 residues: CASSAGGLARETQYF. CDR3 bases: TGTGCCAGCAGCGCAGGGGGACTCGCCCGAGAGACCCAGTACTTC.

The sample holds a few counts of this clonotype. This chain uses TRBV4-1 with TRBJ2-2, with D possibly being TRBD1 or TRBD2 (5 bases each). The germline CDR1 and CDR2 sequences are MGHRA and YSYEKL. There are 14 residues in the CDR3. V gave up 1 base and J gave up 6 bases, with 9 bases separating them. DNA for the CDR3: TGCGCCAGCAGCCAAGTGGGGGATCCCGGGGAGCTGTTTTTT. Translated: CASSQVGDPGELFF.

V is TRBV4-1 and J is TRBJ2-3, with TRBD2 matching 11 bases. From germline, CDR1 is MGHRA and CDR2 YSYEKL. The CDR3 covers 15 residues. With 1 base clipped from V and 5 bases from J, the junction kept 2 bases outside the gene matches. CDR3 region: CASSQASGGRDTQYF. For the CDR3, the DNA is TGCGCCAGCAGCCAAGCTAGCGGGGGGAGAGATACGCAGTATTTT.

This clonotype was counted at least ten times. The chain combines TRBV6-1 with TRBJ1-1; 8 nucleotides line up with TRBD1. The CDR3 is made up of 16 amino acids. CDR1 is MNHNS and CDR2 is SASEGT in the germline V gene. Trimming removed 6 bases from V and 1 base from J; junction bases left unmatched: 10. The CDR3 nucleotides are TGTGCCAGCAGCTCCGGACAGGGTATGGGGAACACTGAAGCTTTCTTT. Residues: CASSSGQGMGNTEAFF.

In regard to this clonotype: With a much larger clone just one base away, this may be a read error. The V gene is TRBV30, the J gene TRBJ1-5, with D unclear. Germline V gene sequence: CDR1 GTSNPN, CDR2 SVGIG (reference sequence). The CDR3 runs to 13 residues. The CDR3 DNA is TGTGCCTGGAGTGAAAGGGAGCATCAGCCCCCGCATTTT. Translation gives CAWSEREHQPPHF. Full variable domain (rest looked up from reference TRBV30 and TRBJ1-5): SQTIHQWPATLVQPVGSPLSLECTVEGTSNPNLYWYRQAAGRGLQLLFYSVGIGQISSEVPQNLSASRPQDRQFILSSKKLLLSDSGFYLCAWSEREHQPPHFGDGTRLSIL.

In the case of this clonotype: This likely came from a read error, as a far larger clone is one base away. The CDR3 carries no conserved terminal phenylalanine or tryptophan, so it likely arises from a read error. The genes are TRBV11-3 and TRBJ2-1, with D maybe TRBD1 (7 bases). Trimming left V 5 bases short and J 6 bases short, with 17 bases between. CDR1 SGHNT and CDR2 YENEEA come from the germline V gene. The CDR3 is made up of 15 amino acids. As DNA, the CDR3 is TGTGCCAGCAGCCAATCAGGGGGGTCGGCCAATGAGCAGTTCTCC. Amino acid sequence: CASSQSGGSANEQFS.

CDR3 sequence reads: CARGEGARDTGELFF. Here the CDR3 DNA reads TGCGCCAGGGGCGAAGGGGCGCGGGACACCGGGGAGCTGTTTTTT. The rearrangement uses TRBV10-2 and TRBJ2-2, with D perhaps TRBD1 or TRBD2 (5 bases each). CDR1 and CDR2 from the germline V gene are WSHSY and SAAADI. With 9 bases removed from V and 3 bases from J, the gap between germline ends came to 17 bases. The CDR3 is made up of 15 amino acids.